These 16 T cell receptor beta chains came from one sample sequenced in a study of shared clonotypes between healthy human individuals. TCRdb's copy holds only in-frame clones and misses some; the assay was immunoSEQ multiplex PCR. The data show 550,000 to 800,000 clones, about nine tenths seen once. The specimen sequenced was memory CD8+ T cells from PBMCs. The subset: CD45RO+ cells pooled with CCR7-negative TemRA cells. Receptor source: a man between 18 and 29 years old in good health. Some clones in this sample may be carry-over from other donors' samples.

The chain joins TRBV6-5 to TRBJ2-1; D possibly corresponds to TRBD1 (6 bases). V lost 8 bases and J lost 5, with 16 bases in between. Germline V gene lookup returns CDR1 MNHEY and CDR2 SVGAGI. The CDR3 extends over 14 amino acids. CDR3 sequence reads: CASRRGTSDNEQFF. The CDR3 bases are TGTGCCAGCCGTAGGGGGACGTCCGACAATGAGCAGTTCTTC.

This sequence joins TRBV6-6 and TRBJ1-1; D is undetermined. Trimming pared 6 bases from V and 0 bases from J, leaving 17 bases between. Germline-derived CDR1 and CDR2 are MNHNY and SVGAGI (reference sequence). The CDR3 is 16 residues long. In nucleotides, the CDR3 is TGTGCCAGCAGCCCCTCTCGGGAACCCTTGAACACTGAAGCTTTCTTT. Translation gives CASSPSREPLNTEAFF.

This clone was detected only once. This chain links TRBV29-1 with TRBJ2-1; a weak D match, TRBD2 (6 bases). CDR1 is SQVTM, CDR2 ANQGSEA, per germline. The CDR3 runs 16 residues. Between the trimmed V and J ends, which lost 6 bases and 0 bases, there was a span of 18 bases. CDR3 residues: CSVDGLASSSYNEQFF. In DNA form, the CDR3 reads TGCAGCGTCGATGGGCTAGCGTCGAGCTCCTACAATGAGCAGTTCTTC.

The V gene is TRBV4-1, the J gene TRBJ2-3, with D uncertain. Germline CDR1 reads MGHRA; CDR2 reads YSYEKL. The CDR3 runs 13 residues. Trimming removed 6 bases at V and 4 bases at J, with 11 bases between. In nucleotides, the CDR3 is TGCGCCAGCAGACTTGTAGCCTCAGATACGCAGTATTTT. Translating gives CASRLVASDTQYF.

The chain couples TRBV7-2 to TRBJ2-2; possible D gene TRBD2, 5 bases. Germline V CDR1 and CDR2: SGHTA, FQGNSA. V was trimmed by 8 bases and J by 5 bases, leaving 15 bases between them. CDR3 length: 14 residues. CDR3 nucleotides: TGTGCCAGCCCTAGGGAGAAGGTTACCGGGGAGCTGTTTTTT. It is translated as CASPREKVTGELFF.

On this clone itself: The sample contains more than one DNA sequence encoding this CDR3. The chain couples TRBV28 to TRBJ1-3; D unclear. Looked up from germline, CDR1 is MDHEN and CDR2 is SYDVKM. The germline V and J ends were trimmed by 2 bases and 0 bases, with 5 bases remaining between them. The CDR3 loop spans 14 amino acids. In DNA form, the CDR3 reads TGTGCCAGCAGTTTAGGACTCTCTGGAAACACCATATATTTT. This encodes CASSLGLSGNTIYF.

The J gene is TRBJ2-4, the V gene TRBV9; D may be TRBD2 (5 bases). V lost 0 bases and J 7 bases, leaving 8 bases between the germline ends. Germline-derived CDR1 and CDR2 are SGDLS and YYNGEE. The CDR3 totals 13 residues. CDR3 DNA sequence: TGTGCCAGCAGCGTAGACCGGGGTAACATTCAGTACTTC. Translating gives CASSVDRGNIQYF.

J is TRBJ2-7 and V is TRBV7-6, with TRBD1 identical over 9 bases. Germline trimming cut 5 bases from V and 3 bases from J; bases unmatched to any gene: 8. This CDR3 is 15 amino acids long. The V gene's germline CDR1 is SGHVS and CDR2 FNYEAQ. This chain's CDR3 is CASSDLGQGNYEQYF. DNA of the CDR3: TGTGCCAGCAGCGACCTGGGACAGGGCAACTACGAGCAGTACTTC.

The V call is TRBV5-4, the J call TRBJ2-7; TRBD1 matches at 8 bases. V lost 3 bases, J lost 2 bases, and 4 bases stayed unmatched. CDR1 is SGHNT and CDR2 is YYREEE in the germline V gene (reference sequence). The CDR3 totals 14 residues. The DNA for the CDR3 is TGTGCCAGCAGCTGGGACAGGAACCCCTACGAGCAGTACTTC. Amino acids: CASSWDRNPYEQYF. Combining the CDR3 with reference TRBV5-4 and TRBJ2-7 gives the whole variable domain ETGVTQSPTHLIKTRGQQVTLRCSSQSGHNTVSWYQQALGQGPQFIFQYYREEENGRGNFPPRFSGLQFPNYSSELNVNALELDDSALYLCASSWDRNPYEQYFGPGTRLTVT.

The J gene is TRBJ1-3, the V gene TRBV7-6, with unresolved D. The CDR3 covers 15 residues. V was clipped by 5 bases and J by 0 bases, with 11 bases between them. Germline CDR1 and CDR2: SGHVS and FNYEAQ. CDR3 DNA sequence: TGTGCCAGCAGCACGGACTCCAACTCTGGAAACACCATATATTTT. As protein: CASSTDSNSGNTIYF.

The chain has TRBV12-2 and TRBJ2-7; TRBD2 reflects the table's D call only, with no check against the DNA. TRBV12-2 is given as a pseudogene. The CDR3 is made up of 17 amino acids. In nucleotides, the CDR3 is TGTGCAAGTCGCTTAGGAGCGGGAGGTTCACATTTCTACGAGCAGTACTTC. Residues: CASRLGAGGSHFYEQYF.

The chain employs TRBV10-3 and TRBJ2-7; 11 nucleotides line up with TRBD2. Trimming cost V 5 bases and J 4 bases; bases outside gene matches: 7. Germline V gives CDR1 ENHRY, CDR2 SYGVKD. The CDR3 is 15 amino acids. The CDR3 here is CAISQGGLADYEQYF. CDR3 bases: TGTGCCATCAGTCAAGGGGGACTAGCGGATTACGAGCAGTACTTC.

The chain joins TRBV15 to TRBJ2-7; D uncertain. CDR3 length equals 14 residues. V dropped 1 base and J dropped 2 bases, with 9 bases sitting between them. The germline V gene encodes CDR1 LNHNV and CDR2 YYDKDF (reference sequence). The CDR3 region is CATSRVGLPYEQYF. The DNA of the CDR3 is TGTGCCACCAGCAGAGTCGGGCTCCCCTACGAGCAGTACTTC.

This chain links TRBV5-1 with TRBJ1-2; D gene uncertain. The CDR3 has 15 amino acids. The germline V and J ends were trimmed by 0 bases and 3 bases, with 12 bases remaining between them. The germline CDR1 and CDR2 sequences are SGHRS and YFSETQ. The CDR3 DNA is TGCGCCAGCAGCTTGGATGGGGTCGTGGACTATGGCTACACCTTC. As protein: CASSLDGVVDYGYTF.

CDR3 sequence reads: CASSLASSYGYTF. Here the CDR3 DNA reads TGTGCCAGCAGCTTGGCGAGCAGCTATGGCTACACCTTC. The J gene is TRBJ1-2, the V gene TRBV5-5, with D unclear. The CDR3 loop spans 13 amino acids. V was clipped by 0 bases and J by 4 bases, with 7 bases between them. Germline V CDR1 and CDR2: SGHKS, YYEKEE (reference sequence).

V usage is TRBV5-5 and J usage is TRBJ1-2; 9 bases map to TRBD1. The V and J ends lost 0 bases and 4 bases, in that order; junction bases with no gene match: 7. The CDR3 spans 16 residues. Germline V gene sequence: CDR1 SGHKS, CDR2 YYEKEE (reference sequence). CDR3 in DNA: TGTGCCAGCAGCTTGGTGCTACAGGGGGCTTCCTATGGCTACACCTTC. It is translated as CASSLVLQGASYGYTF. The whole variable domain, filled in from reference TRBV5-5 and TRBJ1-2, reads DAGVTQSPTHLIKTRGQQVTLRCSPISGHKSVSWYQQVLGQGPQFIFQYYEKEERGRGNFPDRFSARQFPNYSSELNVNALLLGDSALYLCASSLVLQGASYGYTFGSGTRLTVV.